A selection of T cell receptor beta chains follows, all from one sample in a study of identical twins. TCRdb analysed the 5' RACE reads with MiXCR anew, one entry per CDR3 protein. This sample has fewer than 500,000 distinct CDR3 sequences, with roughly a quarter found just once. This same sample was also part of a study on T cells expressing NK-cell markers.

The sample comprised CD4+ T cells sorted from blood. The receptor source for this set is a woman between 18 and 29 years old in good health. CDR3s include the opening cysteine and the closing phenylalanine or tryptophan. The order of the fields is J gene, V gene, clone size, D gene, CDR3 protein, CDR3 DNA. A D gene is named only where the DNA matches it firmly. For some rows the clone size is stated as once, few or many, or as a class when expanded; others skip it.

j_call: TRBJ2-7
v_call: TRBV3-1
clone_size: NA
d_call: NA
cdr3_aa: CASSPYSTSSDEQYF
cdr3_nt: TGTGCCAGCAGTCCCTACTCAACTAGTTCTGACGAGCAGTACTTC

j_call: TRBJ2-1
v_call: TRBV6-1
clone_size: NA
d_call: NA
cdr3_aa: CASSPRYGSYNEQFF
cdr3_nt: TGTGCCAGCAGTCCCCGGTACGGATCCTACAATGAGCAGTTCTTC

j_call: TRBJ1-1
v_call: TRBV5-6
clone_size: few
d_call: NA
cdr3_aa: CASSLALRGTEAFF
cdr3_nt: TGTGCCAGCAGCTTGGCCCTGAGGGGGACTGAAGCTTTCTTT

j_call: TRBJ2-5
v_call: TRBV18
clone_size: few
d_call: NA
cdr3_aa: CASSPLREGETQYF
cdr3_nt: TGTGCCAGCTCACCACTCCGTGAAGGAGAGACCCAGTACTTC

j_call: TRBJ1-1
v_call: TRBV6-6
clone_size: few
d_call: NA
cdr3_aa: CASRRHVNTEAFF
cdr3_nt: TGTGCCAGCAGGAGACACGTGAACACTGAAGCTTTCTTT

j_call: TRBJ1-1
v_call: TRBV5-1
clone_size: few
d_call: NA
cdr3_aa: CASSTSGTKNTEAFF
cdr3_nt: TGCGCCAGCAGCACCTCAGGGACGAAGAACACTGAAGCTTTCTTT

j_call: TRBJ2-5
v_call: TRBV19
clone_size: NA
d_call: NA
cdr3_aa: CASSKDSSRETQYF
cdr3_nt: TGTGCCAGTAGTAAAGACTCCAGTAGAGAGACCCAGTACTTC

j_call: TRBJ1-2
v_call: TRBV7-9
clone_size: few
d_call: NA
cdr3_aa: CASSVRESGGYTF
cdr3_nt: TGTGCCAGCAGCGTCAGGGAATCAGGTGGCTACACCTTC

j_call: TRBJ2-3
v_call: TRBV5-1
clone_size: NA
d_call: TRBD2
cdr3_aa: CASSSSGPPTDTQYF
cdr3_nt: TGCGCCAGCAGCTCTAGCGGGCCGCCCACAGATACGCAGTATTTT

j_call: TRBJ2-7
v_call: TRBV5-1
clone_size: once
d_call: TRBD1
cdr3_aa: CASSWIPGTGLAEQYF
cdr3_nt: TGCGCCAGCAGCTGGATCCCCGGGACAGGGTTGGCCGAGCAGTACTTC

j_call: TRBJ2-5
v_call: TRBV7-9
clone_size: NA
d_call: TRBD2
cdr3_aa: CASSFLAGGPSETQYF
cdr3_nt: TGTGCCAGCAGCTTTTTGGCGGGAGGGCCTTCTGAGACCCAGTACTTC

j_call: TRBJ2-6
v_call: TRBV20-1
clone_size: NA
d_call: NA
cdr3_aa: CSARDSSGANVLTF
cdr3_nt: TGCAGTGCTAGAGATAGCTCTGGGGCCAACGTCCTGACTTTC

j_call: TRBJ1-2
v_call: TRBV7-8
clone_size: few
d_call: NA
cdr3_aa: CASSLPALGGYTF
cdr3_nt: TGTGCCAGCAGCTTACCCGCTTTAGGTGGCTACACCTTC

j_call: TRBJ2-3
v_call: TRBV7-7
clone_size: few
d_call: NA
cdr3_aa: CASSPGILSGAQYF
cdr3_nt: TGTGCCAGCAGCCCAGGAATTCTGTCGGGTGCGCAGTATTTT

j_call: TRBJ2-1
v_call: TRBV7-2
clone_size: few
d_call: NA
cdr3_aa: CASSLTLGLAGGEQFF
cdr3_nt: TGTGCCAGCAGCTTAACCCTTGGGCTAGCCGGGGGTGAGCAGTTCTTC

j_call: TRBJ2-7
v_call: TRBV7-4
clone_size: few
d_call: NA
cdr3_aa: CASPLTGLKTSYEQYF
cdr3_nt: TGTGCCAGCCCTCTGACCGGACTTAAGACGTCCTACGAGCAGTACTTC

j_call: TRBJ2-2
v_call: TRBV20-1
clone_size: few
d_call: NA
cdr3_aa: CSATPWGRKNTGELFF
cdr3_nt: TGCAGTGCTACCCCGTGGGGGCGGAAAAACACCGGGGAGCTGTTTTTT

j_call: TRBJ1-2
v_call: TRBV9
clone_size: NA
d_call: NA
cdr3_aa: CASSVELGGKGYGYTF
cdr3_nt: TGTGCCAGCAGCGTAGAGTTGGGGGGTAAGGGCTATGGCTACACCTTC

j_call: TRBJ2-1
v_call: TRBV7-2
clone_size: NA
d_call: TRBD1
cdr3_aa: CASSLGRGRGNEQFF
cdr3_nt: TGTGCCAGCAGCTTAGGCAGGGGGCGCGGGAATGAGCAGTTCTTC

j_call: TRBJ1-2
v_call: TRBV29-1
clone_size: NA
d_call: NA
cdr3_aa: CSVSQAVYGYTF
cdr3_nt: TGCAGCGTCTCTCAGGCCGTCTATGGCTACACCTTC

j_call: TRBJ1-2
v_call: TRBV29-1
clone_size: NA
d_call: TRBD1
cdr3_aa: CSVPPGQGHGYTF
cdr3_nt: TGCAGCGTTCCCCCGGGACAGGGCCATGGCTACACCTTC

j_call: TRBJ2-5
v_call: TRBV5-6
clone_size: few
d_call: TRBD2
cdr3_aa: CASSSNLPTSGGYETQYF
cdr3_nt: TGTGCCAGCAGCTCAAACCTACCGACTAGCGGGGGTTACGAGACCCAGTACTTC

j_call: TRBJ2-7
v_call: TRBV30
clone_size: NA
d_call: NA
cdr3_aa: CAWDRRPSFYEQYF
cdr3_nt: TGTGCCTGGGATAGGAGGCCCTCCTTCTACGAGCAGTACTTC

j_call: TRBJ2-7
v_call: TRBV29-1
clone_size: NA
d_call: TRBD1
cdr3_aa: CSPRTGGLAYEQYF
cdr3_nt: TGCAGCCCGAGGACAGGGGGTTTAGCCTACGAGCAGTACTTC

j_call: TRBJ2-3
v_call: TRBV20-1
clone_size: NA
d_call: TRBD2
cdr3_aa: CSAPTSGNTDTQYF
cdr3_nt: TGCAGTGCTCCGACTAGCGGGAACACAGATACGCAGTATTTT

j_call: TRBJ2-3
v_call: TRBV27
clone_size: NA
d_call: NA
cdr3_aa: CASSLGTVSWGTDTQYF
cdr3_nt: TGTGCCAGCAGTTTAGGGACGGTATCATGGGGCACAGATACGCAGTATTTT

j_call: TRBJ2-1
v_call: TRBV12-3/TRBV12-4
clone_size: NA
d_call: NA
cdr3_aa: CASSKQGTDEQFF
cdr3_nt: TGTGCCAGCAGTAAACAGGGTACGGATGAGCAGTTCTTC

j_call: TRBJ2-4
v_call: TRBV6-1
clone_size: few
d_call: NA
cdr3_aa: CASSPKGPHQNIQYF
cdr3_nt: TGTGCCAGCAGTCCCAAGGGGCCCCACCAAAACATTCAGTACTTC

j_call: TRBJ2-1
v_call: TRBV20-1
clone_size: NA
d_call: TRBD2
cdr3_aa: CSARLAGGQRTYNEQFF
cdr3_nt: TGCAGTGCTAGATTAGCGGGAGGGCAGAGGACCTACAATGAGCAGTTCTTC

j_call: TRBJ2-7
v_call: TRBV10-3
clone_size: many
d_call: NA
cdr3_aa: CAIRAHRDEQYF
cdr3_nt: TGTGCCATACGAGCTCACAGAGACGAGCAGTACTTC

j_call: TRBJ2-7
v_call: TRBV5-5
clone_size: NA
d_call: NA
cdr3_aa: CASSLRVFSEEQYF
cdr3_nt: TGTGCCAGCAGCTTGCGTGTTTTTTCCGAAGAGCAGTACTTC

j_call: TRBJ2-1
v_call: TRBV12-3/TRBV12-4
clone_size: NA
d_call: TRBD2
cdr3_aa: CASSFRQGGGEQFF
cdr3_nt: TGTGCCAGCAGTTTTCGGCAGGGCGGGGGTGAGCAGTTCTTC

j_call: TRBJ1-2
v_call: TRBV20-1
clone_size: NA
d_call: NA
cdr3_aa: CSASTLGVGYTF
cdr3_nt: TGCAGTGCTAGCACATTAGGGGTTGGCTACACCTTC

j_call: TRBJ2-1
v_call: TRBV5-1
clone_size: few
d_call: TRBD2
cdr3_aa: CASSSFTGLAGGGQFF
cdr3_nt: TGCGCCAGCAGCTCTTTCACGGGACTAGCGGGAGGAGGGCAGTTCTTC

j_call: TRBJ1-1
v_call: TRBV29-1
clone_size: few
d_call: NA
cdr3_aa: CSVKREWYTEAFF
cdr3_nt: TGCAGCGTTAAGAGGGAATGGTACACTGAAGCTTTCTTT

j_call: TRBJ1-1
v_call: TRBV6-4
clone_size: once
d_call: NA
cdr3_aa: CASREGPMNTEAFF
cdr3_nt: TGTGCCAGCAGGGAGGGACCTATGAACACTGAAGCTTTCTTT

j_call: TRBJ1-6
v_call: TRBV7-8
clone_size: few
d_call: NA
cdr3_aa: CASSEILDRRNSPLHF
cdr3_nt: TGTGCCAGCAGCGAGATCCTGGACAGACGTAATTCACCCCTCCACTTT

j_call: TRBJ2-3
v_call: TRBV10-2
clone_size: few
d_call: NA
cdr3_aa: CASGGAADTQYF
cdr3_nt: TGCGCCAGCGGGGGGGCGGCAGATACGCAGTATTTT

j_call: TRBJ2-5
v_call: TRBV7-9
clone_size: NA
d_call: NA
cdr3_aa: CASSQGSLVQETQYF
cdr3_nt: TGTGCCAGCAGCCAGGGGAGCCTGGTCCAAGAGACCCAGTACTTC

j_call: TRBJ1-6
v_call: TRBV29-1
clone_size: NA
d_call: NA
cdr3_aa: CSVRTAGNSPLHF
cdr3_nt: TGCAGCGTTCGGACTGCCGGGAATTCACCCCTCCACTTT

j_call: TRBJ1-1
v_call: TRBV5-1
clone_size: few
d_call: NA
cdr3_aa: CASSFGVQGFAEAFF
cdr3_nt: TGCGCCAGCAGCTTCGGAGTACAGGGTTTTGCTGAAGCTTTCTTT

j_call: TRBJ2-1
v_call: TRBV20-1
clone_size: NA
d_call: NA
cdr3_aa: CSPWGGASYNEQFF
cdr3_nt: TGCAGTCCCTGGGGGGGGGCATCCTACAATGAGCAGTTCTTC

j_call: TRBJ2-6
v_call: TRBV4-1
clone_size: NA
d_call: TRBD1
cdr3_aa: CASSHYQTGLGGANVLTF
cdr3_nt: TGCGCCAGCAGCCATTATCAGACAGGGTTAGGAGGGGCCAACGTCCTGACTTTC

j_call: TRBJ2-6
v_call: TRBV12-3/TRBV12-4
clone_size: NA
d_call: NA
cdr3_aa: CASSFGGTGANVLTF
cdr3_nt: TGTGCCAGCAGTTTCGGGGGAACTGGGGCCAACGTCCTGACTTTC

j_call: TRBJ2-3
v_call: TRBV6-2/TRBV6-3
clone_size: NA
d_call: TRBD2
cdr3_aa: CASSRTLGLAGDTQYF
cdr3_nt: TGTGCCAGCAGCCGAACCCTGGGACTAGCGGGAGATACGCAGTATTTT

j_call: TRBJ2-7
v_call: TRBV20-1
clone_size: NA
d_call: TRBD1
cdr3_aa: CSAPSGGTGFHEQYF
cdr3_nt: TGCAGTGCTCCCTCGGGCGGGACAGGGTTCCACGAGCAGTACTTC